This TCR beta chain was captured by sequencing in a study of blood T cell repertoires in COVID-19. The assay was immunoSEQ multiplex PCR, and TCRdb's table has in-frame clones only and misses some. The profile shows 400,000 to 450,000 clones, approximately 89% of them singletons. The germline CDR1 and CDR2 sequences are SGHAT and FQDESV (reference sequence). V lost 3 bases, J lost 3 bases, and 4 bases stayed unmatched. The CDR3 contains 14 residues. Sequencing was performed on peripheral blood. This receptor was taken from a woman aged 45 to 65 with COVID-19, enrolled during active disease. The chain joins TRBV11-1 to TRBJ2-5; TRBD2 aligns across 7 bases. CDR3 DNA: TGTGCCAGCAGCTTCCTAGCGGTTGAAGAGACCCAGTACTTC. Its translation is CASSFLAVEETQYF.